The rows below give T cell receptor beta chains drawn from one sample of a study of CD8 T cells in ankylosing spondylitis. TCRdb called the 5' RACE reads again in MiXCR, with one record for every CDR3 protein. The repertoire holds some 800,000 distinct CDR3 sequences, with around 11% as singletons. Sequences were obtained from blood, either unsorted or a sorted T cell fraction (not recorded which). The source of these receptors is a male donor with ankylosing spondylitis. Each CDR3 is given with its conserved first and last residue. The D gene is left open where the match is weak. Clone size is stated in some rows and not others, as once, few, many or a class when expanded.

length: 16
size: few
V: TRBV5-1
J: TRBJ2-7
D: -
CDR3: CASSLAGSPITHEQYF
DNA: TGCGCCAGCAGCTTAGCAGGGTCCCCAATTACACACGAGCAGTACTTC

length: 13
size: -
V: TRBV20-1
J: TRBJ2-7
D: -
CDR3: CSAATRNPPEQYF
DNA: TGCAGTGCTGCGACTAGGAACCCACCCGAGCAGTACTTC

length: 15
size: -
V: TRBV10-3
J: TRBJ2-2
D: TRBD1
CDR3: CAISTGQGDTGELFF
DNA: TGTGCCATCAGTACGGGACAGGGCGACACCGGGGAGCTGTTTTTT

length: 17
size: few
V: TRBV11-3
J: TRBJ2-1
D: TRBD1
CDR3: CASSLDEGTGVYNEQFF
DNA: TGTGCCAGCAGCTTAGACGAGGGGACAGGGGTTTACAATGAGCAGTTCTTC

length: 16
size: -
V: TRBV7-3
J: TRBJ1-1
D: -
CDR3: CASSLSPTSDYTEAFF
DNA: TGTGCCAGCAGCTTAAGCCCAACGTCGGACTACACTGAAGCTTTCTTT

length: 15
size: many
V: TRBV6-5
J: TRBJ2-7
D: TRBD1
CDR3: CASILRTGNSYEQYF
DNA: TGTGCCAGCATTTTGAGGACAGGGAACTCCTACGAGCAGTACTTC

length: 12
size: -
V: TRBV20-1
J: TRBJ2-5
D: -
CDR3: CSAREGEETQYF
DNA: TGCAGTGCTAGAGAGGGAGAAGAGACCCAGTACTTC

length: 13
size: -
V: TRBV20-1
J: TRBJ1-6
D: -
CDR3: CSARVGSKSPLHF
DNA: TGCAGTGCTAGAGTGGGCAGTAAATCACCCCTCCACTTT

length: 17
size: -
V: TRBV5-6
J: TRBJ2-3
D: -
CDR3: CASSLAWRRIFTDTQYF
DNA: TGTGCCAGCAGCTTGGCCTGGCGTAGGATTTTCACAGATACGCAGTATTTT

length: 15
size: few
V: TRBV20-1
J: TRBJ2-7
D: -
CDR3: CSARDPTGPPYEQYF
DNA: TGCAGTGCTAGAGACCCGACGGGGCCCCCCTACGAGCAGTACTTC

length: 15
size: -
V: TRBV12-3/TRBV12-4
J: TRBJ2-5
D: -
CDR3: CASRVRGGYQETQYF
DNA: TGTGCCAGCAGGGTTAGAGGGGGGTACCAAGAGACCCAGTACTTC

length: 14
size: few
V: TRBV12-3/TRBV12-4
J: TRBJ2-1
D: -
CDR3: CASSRTGSDNEQFF
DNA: TGTGCCAGCAGCAGAACAGGGTCCGACAATGAGCAGTTCTTC

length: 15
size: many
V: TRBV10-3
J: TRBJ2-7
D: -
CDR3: CAINGLGRGPYEQYF
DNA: TGTGCCATCAATGGACTTGGGCGGGGACCCTACGAGCAGTACTTC

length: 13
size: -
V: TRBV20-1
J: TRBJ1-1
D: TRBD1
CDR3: CSAIRTGDEGAFF
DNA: TGCAGTGCTATACGGACAGGGGACGAGGGAGCTTTCTTT

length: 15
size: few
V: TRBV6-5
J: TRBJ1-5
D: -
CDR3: CASSYPSGGGQPQHF
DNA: TGTGCCAGCAGTTATCCCTCGGGGGGCGGACAGCCCCAGCATTTT

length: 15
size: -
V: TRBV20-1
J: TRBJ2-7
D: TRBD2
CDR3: CSAFPYTSGGGEQYF
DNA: TGCAGTGCTTTCCCGTACACTAGCGGAGGCGGGGAGCAGTACTTC

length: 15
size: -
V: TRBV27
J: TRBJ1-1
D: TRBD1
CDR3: CASSFSRQGGTEAFF
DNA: TGTGCCAGCAGTTTCTCAAGACAGGGCGGCACTGAAGCTTTCTTT

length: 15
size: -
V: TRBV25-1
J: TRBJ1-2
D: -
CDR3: CASSEHKGVFYGYTF
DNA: TGTGCCAGCAGTGAACACAAGGGGGTATTCTATGGCTACACCTTC

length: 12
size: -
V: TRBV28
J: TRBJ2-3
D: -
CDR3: CASSLPYYPAYF
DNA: TGTGCCAGCAGTTTACCCTACTATCCGGCGTATTTT

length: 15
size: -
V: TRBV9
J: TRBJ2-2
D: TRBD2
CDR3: CASSVAGRVTGELFF
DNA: TGTGCCAGCAGCGTAGCGGGGAGGGTGACCGGGGAGCTGTTTTTT

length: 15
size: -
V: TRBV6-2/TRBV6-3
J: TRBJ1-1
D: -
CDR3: CASSYADTLNTEAFF
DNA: TGTGCCAGCAGTTACGCGGACACGCTGAACACTGAAGCTTTCTTT

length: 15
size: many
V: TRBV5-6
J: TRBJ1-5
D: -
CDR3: CASSLSPGGNQPQHF
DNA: TGTGCCAGCAGCTTGAGCCCGGGTGGCAATCAGCCCCAGCATTTT

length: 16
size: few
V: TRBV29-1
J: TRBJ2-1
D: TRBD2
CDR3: CSVDPRLAGGYNEQFF
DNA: TGCAGCGTTGATCCCCGACTAGCGGGGGGTTACAATGAGCAGTTCTTC

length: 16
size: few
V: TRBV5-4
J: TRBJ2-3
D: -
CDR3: CASSLFAGSRADTQYF
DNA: TGTGCCAGCAGCTTGTTCGCGGGGAGTCGGGCAGATACGCAGTATTTT

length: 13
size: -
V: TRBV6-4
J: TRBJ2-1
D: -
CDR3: CASSGASYNEQFF
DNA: TGTGCCAGCAGTGGTGCGTCCTACAATGAGCAGTTCTTC

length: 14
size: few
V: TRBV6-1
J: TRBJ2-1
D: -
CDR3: CASTAQGLYNEQFF
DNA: TGTGCCAGCACCGCTCAAGGTCTGTACAATGAGCAGTTCTTC

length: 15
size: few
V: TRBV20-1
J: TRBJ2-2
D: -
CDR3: CSARDHQASTGELFF
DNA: TGCAGTGCTAGAGATCACCAGGCAAGCACCGGGGAGCTGTTTTTT

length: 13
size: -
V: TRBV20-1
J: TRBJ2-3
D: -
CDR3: CSVITRRTDTQYF
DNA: TGCAGTGTAATCACTAGGCGAACAGATACGCAGTATTTT

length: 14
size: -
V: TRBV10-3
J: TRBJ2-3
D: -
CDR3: CAISDPESTDTQYF
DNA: TGTGCCATCAGTGACCCAGAGAGCACAGATACGCAGTATTTT

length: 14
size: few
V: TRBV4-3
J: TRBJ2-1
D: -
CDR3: CASSQDPLYNEQFF
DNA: TGCGCCAGCAGCCAAGATCCCCTCTACAATGAGCAGTTCTTC

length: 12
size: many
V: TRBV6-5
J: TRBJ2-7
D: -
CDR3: CATGYEIDEQYF
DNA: TGTGCCACCGGGTATGAGATCGACGAGCAGTACTTC

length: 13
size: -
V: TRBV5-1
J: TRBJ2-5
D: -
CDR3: CATYSGCWETQYF
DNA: TGCGCCACCTACAGCGGGTGTTGGGAGACCCAGTACTTC

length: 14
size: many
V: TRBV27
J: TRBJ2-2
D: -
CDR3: CASSFLWNTGELFF
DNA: TGTGCCAGCAGTTTTCTGTGGAACACCGGGGAGCTGTTTTTT

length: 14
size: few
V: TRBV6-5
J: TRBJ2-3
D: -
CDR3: CASSYGQNSDTQYF
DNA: TGTGCCAGCAGTTACGGGCAGAACTCGGATACGCAGTATTTT

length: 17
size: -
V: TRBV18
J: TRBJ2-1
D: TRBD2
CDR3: CASSPWTSGSSYNEQFF
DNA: TGTGCCAGCTCACCTTGGACTAGCGGGAGCTCCTACAATGAGCAGTTCTTC

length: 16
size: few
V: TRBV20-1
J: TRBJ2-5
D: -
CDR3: CSATYGDIFSEETQYF
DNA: TGCAGTGCTACATATGGGGACATCTTTAGCGAAGAGACCCAGTACTTC